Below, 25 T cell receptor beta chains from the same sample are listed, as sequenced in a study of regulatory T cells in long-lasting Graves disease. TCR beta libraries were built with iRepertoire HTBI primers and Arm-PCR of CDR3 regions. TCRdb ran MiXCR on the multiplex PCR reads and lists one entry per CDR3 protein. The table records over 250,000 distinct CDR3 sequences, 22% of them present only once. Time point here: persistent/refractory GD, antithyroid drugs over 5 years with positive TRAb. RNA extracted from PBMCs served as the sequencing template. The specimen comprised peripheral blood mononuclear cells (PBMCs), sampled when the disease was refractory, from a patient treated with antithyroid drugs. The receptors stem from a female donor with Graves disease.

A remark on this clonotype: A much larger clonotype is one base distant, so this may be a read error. CDR3 protein: CASSFGNRNSPLHF. CDR3 nucleotide sequence: TGTGCCAGCAGTTTCGGCAACAGAAATTCACCCCTCCACTTT. The V gene is TRBV12-3 or TRBV12-4, the J gene TRBJ1-6; D is unresolved. CDR3 length equals 14 residues. V lost 3 bases to trimming and J lost 7 bases, with 10 bases between them.

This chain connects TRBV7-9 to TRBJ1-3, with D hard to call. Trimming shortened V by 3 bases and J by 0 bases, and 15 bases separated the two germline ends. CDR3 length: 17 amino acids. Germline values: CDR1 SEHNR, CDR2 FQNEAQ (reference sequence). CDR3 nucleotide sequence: TGTGCCAGCAGCTTCCCGGGAGGAAGGGCCTCTGGAAACACCATATATTTT. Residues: CASSFPGGRASGNTIYF.

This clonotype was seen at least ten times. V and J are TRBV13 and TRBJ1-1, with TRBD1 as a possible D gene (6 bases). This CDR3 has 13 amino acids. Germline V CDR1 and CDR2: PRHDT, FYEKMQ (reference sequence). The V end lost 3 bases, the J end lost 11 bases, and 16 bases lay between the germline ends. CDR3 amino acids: CASSLGRTAPAFF. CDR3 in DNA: TGTGCCAGCAGCTTGGGAAGGACAGCCCCCGCTTTCTTT.

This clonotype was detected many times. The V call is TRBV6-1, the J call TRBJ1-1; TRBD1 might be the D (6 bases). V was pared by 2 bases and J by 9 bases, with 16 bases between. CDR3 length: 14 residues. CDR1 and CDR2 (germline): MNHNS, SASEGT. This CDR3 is CASSEYRVSSKAFF. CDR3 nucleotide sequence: TGTGCCAGCAGTGAATACAGGGTTTCCTCCAAAGCTTTCTTT.

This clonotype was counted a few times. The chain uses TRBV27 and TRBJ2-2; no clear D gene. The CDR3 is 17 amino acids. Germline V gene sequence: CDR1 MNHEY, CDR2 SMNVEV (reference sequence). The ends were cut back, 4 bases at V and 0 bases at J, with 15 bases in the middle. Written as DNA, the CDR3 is TGTGCCAGCAGTTCCCTAAGTTACAGCCCGAACACCGGGGAGCTGTTTTTT. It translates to CASSSLSYSPNTGELFF.

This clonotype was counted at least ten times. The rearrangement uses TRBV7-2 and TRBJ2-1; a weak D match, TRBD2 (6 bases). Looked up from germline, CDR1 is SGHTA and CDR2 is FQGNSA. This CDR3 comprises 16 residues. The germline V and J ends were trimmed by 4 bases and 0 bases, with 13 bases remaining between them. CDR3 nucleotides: TGTGCCAGCAGCTCCCAAGGGCGGGGCTCCTACAATGAGCAGTTCTTC. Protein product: CASSSQGRGSYNEQFF.

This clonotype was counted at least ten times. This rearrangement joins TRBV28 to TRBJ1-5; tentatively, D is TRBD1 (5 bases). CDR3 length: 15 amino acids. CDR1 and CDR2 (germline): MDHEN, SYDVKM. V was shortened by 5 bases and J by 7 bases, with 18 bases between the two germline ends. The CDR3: CASSHRLQGRQPQHF. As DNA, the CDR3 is TGTGCCAGCAGTCATCGTCTGCAGGGCCGCCAGCCCCAGCATTTT.

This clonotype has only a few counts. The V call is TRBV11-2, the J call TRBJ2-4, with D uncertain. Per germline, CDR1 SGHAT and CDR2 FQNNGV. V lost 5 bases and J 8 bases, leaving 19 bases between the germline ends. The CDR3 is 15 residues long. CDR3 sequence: CASSPPGAFGDIQYF. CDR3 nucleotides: TGTGCCAGCAGCCCCCCCGGCGCCTTTGGGGACATTCAGTACTTC.

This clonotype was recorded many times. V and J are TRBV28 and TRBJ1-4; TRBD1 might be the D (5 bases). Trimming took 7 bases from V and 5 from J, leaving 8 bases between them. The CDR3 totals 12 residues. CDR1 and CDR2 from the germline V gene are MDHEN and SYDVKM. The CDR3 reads CASKWGNEKLFF. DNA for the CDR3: TGTGCCAGCAAGTGGGGGAATGAAAAACTGTTTTTT.

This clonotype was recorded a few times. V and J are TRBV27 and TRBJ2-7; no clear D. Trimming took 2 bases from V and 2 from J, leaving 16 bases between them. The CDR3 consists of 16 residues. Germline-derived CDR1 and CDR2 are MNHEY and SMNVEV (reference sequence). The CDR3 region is CASSLNWRTAPYEQYF. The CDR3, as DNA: TGTGCCAGCAGTTTAAATTGGCGCACCGCACCCTACGAGCAGTACTTC.

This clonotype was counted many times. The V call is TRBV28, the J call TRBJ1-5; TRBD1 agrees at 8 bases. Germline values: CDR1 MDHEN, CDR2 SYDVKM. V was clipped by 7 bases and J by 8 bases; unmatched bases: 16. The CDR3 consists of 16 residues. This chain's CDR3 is CASTDDAGQGGEPQHF. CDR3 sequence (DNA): TGTGCCAGCACCGACGACGCCGGACAGGGCGGGGAGCCCCAGCATTTT.

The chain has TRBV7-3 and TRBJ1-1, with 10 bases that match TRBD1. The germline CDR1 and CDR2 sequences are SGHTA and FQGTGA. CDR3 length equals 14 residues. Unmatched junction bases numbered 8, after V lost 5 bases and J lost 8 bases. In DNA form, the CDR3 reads TGTGCCAGCAGCCTAAATCCGGGACAGGGGGAAGCTTTCTTT. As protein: CASSLNPGQGEAFF.

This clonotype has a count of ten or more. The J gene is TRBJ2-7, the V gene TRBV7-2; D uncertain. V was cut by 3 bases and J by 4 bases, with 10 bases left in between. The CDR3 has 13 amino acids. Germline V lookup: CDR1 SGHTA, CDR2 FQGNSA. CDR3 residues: CASSLVGLYEQYF. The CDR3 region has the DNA TGTGCCAGCAGCTTGGTGGGCCTGTACGAGCAGTACTTC.

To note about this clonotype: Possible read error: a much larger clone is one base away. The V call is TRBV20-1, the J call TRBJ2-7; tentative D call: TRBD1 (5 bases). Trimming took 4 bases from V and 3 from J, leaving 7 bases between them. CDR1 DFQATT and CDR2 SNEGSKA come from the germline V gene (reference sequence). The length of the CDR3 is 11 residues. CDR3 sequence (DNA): TGCAGTGCTACAGGGTACTACGAGCAGTACTTC. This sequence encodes CSATGYYEQYF.

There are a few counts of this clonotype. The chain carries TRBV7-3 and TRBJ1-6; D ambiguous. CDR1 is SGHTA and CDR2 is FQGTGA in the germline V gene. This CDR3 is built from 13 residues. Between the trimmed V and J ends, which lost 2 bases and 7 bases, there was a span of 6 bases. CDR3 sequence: CASSLAGNSPLHF. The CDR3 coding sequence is TGTGCCAGCAGCTTAGCCGGAAATTCACCCCTCCACTTT.

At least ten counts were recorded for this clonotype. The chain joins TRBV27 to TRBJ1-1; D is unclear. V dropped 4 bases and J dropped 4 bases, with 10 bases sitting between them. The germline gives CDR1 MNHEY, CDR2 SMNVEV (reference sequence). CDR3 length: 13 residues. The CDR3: CASSSTPSTEAFF. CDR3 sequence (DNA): TGTGCCAGCAGTTCGACACCCAGCACTGAAGCTTTCTTT.

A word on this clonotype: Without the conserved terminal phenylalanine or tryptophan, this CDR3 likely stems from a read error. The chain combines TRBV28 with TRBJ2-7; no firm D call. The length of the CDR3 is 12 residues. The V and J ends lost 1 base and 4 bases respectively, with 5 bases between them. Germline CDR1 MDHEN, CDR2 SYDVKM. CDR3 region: CASSLSRYEQYS. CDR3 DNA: TGTGCCAGCAGTTTATCCAGGTACGAGCAGTACTCC.

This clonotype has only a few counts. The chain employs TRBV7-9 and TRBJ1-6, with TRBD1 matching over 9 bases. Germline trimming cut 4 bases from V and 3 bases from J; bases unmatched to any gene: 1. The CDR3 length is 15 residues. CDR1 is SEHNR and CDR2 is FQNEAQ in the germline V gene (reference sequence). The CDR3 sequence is CASSSGQGYNSPLHF. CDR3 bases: TGTGCCAGCAGCTCGGGACAGGGCTATAATTCACCCCTCCACTTT. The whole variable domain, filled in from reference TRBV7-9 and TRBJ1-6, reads DTGVSQNPRHKITKRGQNVTFRCDPISEHNRLYWYRQTLGQGPEFLTYFQNEAQLEKSRLLSDRFSAERPKGSFSTLEIQRTEQGDSAMYLCASSSGQGYNSPLHFGNGTRLTVT.

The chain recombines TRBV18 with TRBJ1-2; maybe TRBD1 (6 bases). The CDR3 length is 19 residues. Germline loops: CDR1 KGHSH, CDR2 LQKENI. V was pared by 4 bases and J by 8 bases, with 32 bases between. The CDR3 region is CASSQDRQLESIPLRGYTF. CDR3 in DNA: TGTGCCAGCTCACAGGACAGACAACTCGAGTCCATTCCCCTGAGGGGCTACACCTTC.

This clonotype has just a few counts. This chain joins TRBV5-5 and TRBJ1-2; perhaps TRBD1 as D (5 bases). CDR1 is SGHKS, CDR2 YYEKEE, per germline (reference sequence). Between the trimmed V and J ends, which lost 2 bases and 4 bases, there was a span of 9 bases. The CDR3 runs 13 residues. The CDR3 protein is CASSFEGSYGYTF. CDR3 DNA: TGTGCCAGCAGCTTTGAGGGGAGCTATGGCTACACCTTC.

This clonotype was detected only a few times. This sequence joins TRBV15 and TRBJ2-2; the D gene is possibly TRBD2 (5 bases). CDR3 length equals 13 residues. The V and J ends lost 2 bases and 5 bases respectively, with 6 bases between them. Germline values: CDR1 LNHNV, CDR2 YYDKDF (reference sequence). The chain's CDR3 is CATSRRETGELFF. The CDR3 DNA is TGTGCCACCAGCAGACGGGAAACCGGGGAGCTGTTTTTT. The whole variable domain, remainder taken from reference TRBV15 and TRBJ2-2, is DAMVIQNPRYQVTQFGKPVTLSCSQTLNHNVMYWYQQKSSQAPKLLFHYYDKDFNNEADTPDNFQSRRPNTSFCFLDIRSPGLGDTAMYLCATSRRETGELFFGEGSRLTVL.

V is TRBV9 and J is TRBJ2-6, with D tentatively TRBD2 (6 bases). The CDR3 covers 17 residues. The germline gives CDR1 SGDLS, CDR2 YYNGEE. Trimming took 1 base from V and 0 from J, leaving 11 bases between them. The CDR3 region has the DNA TGTGCCAGCAGCGTACAAACCGGGAGCTCTGGGGCCAACGTCCTGACTTTC. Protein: CASSVQTGSSGANVLTF.

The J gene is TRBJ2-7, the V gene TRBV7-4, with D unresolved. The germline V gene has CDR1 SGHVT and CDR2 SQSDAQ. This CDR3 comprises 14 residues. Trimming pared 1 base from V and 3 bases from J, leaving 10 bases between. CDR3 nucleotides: TGTGCCAGCAGCTTAGAAGGCAGCGACTACGAGCAGTACTTC. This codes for CASSLEGSDYEQYF.

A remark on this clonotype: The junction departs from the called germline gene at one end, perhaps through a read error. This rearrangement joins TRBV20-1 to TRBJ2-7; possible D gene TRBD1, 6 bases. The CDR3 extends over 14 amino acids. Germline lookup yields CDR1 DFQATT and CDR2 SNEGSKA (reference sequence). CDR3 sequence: CSAKTGASSYEQHF. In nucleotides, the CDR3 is TGCAGTGCTAAGACAGGAGCAAGCTCCTACGAGCAGCACTTC.

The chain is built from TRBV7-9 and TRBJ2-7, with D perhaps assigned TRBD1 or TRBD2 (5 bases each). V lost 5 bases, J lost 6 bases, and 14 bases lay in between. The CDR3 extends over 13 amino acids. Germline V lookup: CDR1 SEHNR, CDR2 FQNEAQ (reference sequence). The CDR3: CASSAVGAAEQYF. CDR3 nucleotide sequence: TGTGCCAGCAGCGCCGTCGGGGCTGCCGAGCAGTACTTC.